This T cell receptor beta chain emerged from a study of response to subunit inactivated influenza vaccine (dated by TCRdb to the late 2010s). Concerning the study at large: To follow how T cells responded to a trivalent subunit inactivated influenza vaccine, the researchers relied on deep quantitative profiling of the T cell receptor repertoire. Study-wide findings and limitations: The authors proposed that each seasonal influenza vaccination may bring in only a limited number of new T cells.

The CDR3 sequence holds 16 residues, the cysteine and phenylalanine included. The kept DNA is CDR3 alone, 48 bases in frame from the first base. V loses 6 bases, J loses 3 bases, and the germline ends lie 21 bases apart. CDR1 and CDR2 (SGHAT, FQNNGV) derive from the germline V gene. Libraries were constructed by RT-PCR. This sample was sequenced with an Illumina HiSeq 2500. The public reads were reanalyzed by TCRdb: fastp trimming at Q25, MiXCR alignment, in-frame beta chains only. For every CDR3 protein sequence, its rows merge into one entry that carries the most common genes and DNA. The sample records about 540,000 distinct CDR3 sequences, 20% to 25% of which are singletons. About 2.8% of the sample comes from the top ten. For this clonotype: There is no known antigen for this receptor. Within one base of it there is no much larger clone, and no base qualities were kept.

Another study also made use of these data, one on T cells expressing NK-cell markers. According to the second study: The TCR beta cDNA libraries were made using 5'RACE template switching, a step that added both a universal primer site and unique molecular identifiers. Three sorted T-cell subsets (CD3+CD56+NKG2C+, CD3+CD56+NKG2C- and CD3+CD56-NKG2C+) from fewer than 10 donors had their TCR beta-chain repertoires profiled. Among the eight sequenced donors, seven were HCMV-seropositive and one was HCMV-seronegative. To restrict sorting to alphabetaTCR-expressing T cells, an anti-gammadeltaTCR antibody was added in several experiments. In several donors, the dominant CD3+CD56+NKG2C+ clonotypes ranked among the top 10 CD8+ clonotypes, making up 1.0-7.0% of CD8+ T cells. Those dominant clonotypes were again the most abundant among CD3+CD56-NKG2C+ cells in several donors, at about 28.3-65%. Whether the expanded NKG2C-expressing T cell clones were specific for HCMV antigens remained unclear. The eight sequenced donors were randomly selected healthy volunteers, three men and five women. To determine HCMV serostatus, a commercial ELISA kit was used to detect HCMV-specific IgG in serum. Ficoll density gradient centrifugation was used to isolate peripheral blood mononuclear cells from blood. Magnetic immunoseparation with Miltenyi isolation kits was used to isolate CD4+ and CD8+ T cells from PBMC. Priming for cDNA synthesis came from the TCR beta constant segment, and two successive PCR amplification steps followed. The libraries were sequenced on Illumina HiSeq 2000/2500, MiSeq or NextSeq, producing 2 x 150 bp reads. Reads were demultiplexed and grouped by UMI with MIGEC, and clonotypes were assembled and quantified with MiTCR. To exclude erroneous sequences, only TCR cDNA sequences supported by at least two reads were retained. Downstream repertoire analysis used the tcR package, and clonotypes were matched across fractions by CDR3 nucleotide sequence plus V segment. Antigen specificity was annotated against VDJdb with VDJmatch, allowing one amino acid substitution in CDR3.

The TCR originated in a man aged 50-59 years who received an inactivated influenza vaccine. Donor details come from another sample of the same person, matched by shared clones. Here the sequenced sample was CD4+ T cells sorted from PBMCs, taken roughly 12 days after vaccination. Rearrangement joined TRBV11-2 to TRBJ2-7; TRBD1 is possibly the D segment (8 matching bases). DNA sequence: TGTGCCAGCAGGGTCTGGGGGGGACAGGCCTACTACGAGCAGTACTTC. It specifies CASRVWGGQAYYEQYF.